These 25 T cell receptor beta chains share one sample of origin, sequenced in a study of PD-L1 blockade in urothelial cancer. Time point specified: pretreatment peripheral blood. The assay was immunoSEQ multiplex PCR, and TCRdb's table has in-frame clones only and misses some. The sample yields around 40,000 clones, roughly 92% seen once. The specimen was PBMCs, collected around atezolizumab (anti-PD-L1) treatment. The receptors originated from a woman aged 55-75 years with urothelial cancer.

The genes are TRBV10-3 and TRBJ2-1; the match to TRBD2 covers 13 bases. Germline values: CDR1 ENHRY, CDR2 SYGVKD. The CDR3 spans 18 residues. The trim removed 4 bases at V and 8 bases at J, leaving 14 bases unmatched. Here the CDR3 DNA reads TGTGCCATCAGTGGGACAGCGGGACTAGCGGGAACGGACTATGAGCAGTTCTTC. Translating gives CAISGTAGLAGTDYEQFF.

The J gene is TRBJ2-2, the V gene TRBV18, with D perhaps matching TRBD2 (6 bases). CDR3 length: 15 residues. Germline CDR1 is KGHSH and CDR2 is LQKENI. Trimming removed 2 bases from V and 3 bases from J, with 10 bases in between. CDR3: CASSPDPGDTGELFF. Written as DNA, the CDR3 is TGTGCCAGCTCACCAGATCCGGGGGACACCGGGGAGCTGTTTTTT.

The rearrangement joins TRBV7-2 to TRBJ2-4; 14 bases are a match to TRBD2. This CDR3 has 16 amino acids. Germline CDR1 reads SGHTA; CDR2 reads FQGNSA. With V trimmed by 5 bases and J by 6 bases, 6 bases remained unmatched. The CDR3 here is CASSTTSGRAGNIQYF. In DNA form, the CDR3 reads TGTGCCAGCAGCACGACTAGCGGGAGGGCCGGAAACATTCAGTACTTC.

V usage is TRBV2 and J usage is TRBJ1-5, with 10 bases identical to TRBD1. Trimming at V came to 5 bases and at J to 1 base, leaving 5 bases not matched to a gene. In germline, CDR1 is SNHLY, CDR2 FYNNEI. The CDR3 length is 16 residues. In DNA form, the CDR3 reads TGTGCCAGCAGTTACGACAGGGGGCTAAGCAATCAGCCCCAGCATTTT. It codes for CASSYDRGLSNQPQHF.

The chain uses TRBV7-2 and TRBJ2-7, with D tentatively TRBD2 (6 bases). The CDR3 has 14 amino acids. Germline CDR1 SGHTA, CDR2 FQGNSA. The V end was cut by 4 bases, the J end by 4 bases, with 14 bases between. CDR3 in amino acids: CASSSTSTGYEQYF. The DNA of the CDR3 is TGTGCCAGCAGCTCCACTAGCACGGGATACGAGCAGTACTTC.

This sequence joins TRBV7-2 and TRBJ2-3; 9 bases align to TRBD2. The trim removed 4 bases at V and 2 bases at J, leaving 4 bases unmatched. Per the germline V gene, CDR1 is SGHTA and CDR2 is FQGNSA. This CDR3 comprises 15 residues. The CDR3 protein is CASSSRLAVTDTQYF. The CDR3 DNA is TGTGCCAGCAGCTCCCGACTAGCGGTCACAGATACGCAGTATTTT. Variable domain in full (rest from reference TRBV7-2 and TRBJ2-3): GAGVSQSPSNKVTEKGKDVELRCDPISGHTALYWYRQSLGQGLEFLIYFQGNSAPDKSGLPSDRFSAERTGGSVSTLTIQRTQQEDSAVYLCASSSRLAVTDTQYFGPGTRLTVL.

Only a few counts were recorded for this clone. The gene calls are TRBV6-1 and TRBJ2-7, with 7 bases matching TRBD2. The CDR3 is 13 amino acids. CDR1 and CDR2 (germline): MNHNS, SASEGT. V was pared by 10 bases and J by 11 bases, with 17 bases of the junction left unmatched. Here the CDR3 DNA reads TGTGCCACCGATCGCTCGGGGGAGGGGCGCGAGTACTTC. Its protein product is CATDRSGEGREYF.

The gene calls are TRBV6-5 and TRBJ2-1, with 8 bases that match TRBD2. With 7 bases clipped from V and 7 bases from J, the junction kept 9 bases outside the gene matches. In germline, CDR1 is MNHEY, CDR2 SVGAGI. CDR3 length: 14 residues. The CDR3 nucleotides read TGTGCCAGCACTCGGACTAGCTTGTATAATGAGCAGTTCTTC. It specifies CASTRTSLYNEQFF.

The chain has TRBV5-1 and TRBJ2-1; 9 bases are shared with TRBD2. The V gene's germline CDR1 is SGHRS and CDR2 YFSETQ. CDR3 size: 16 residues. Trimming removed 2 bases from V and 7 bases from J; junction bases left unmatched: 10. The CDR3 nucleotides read TGCGCCAGCAGCTTTATTGCGGGGGGGCCGGTAAATGAGCAGTTCTTC. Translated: CASSFIAGGPVNEQFF.

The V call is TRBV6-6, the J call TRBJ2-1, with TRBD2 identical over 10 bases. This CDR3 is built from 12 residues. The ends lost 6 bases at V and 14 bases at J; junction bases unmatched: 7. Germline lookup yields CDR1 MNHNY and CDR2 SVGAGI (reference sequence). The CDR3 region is CASSSSGRDKFF. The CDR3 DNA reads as TGTGCCAGCAGCTCGAGCGGGAGGGATAAGTTCTTC.

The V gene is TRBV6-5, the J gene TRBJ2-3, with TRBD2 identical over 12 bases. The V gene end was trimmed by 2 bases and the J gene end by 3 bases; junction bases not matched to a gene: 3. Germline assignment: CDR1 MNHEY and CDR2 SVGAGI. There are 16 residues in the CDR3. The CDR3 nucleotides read TGTGCCAGCAGTTACGTACTAGCGGGAGGAACAGATACGCAGTATTTT. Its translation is CASSYVLAGGTDTQYF.

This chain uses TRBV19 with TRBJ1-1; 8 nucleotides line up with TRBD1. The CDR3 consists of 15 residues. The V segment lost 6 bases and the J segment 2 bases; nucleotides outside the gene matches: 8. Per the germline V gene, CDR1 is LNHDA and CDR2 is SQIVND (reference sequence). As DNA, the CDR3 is TGTGCCAGTAGACCCTGGACAGGGCAAAACACTGAAGCTTTCTTT. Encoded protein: CASRPWTGQNTEAFF.

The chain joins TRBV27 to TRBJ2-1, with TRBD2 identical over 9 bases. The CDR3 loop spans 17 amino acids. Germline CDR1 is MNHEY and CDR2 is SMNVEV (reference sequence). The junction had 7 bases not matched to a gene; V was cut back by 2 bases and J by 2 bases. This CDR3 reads CASSLLSGSRPYNEQFF. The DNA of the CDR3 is TGTGCCAGCAGTTTACTTAGCGGGAGCAGGCCCTACAATGAGCAGTTCTTC.

This CDR3 reads CASSDVPAVYEQYF. CDR3 DNA: TGTGCCAGCAGTGATGTCCCCGCGGTGTACGAGCAGTACTTC. This chain connects TRBV2 to TRBJ2-7; no clear D. CDR1 and CDR2 (germline): SNHLY, FYNNEI. V was trimmed by 3 bases and J by 4 bases, leaving 13 bases between them. The CDR3 is made up of 14 amino acids. The full variable domain, its missing parts supplied by reference TRBV2 and TRBJ2-7, is EPEVTQTPSHQVTQMGQEVILRCVPISNHLYFYWYRQILGQKVEFLVSFYNNEISEKSEIFDDQFSVERPDGSNFTLKIRSTKLEDSAMYFCASSDVPAVYEQYFGPGTRLTVT.

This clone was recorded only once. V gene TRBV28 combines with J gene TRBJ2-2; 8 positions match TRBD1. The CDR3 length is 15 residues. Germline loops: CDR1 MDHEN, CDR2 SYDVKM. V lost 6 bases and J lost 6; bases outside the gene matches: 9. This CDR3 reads CASRTQGEEAGELFF. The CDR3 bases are TGTGCCAGCAGGACACAGGGGGAGGAGGCCGGGGAGCTGTTTTTT.

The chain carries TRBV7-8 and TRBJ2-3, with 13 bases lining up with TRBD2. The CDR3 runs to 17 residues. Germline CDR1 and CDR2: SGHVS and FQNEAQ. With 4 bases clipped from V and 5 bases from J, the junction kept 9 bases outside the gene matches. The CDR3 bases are TGTGCCAGCAGCTCTCGGACTAGCGGGAGACCCGGAGATACGCAGTATTTT. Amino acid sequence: CASSSRTSGRPGDTQYF.

Here the CDR3 DNA reads TGCGCCAGCAGCTTGGTCAGGGGCGGAATAGCGGGAGGAAACACAGATACGCAGTATTTT. Its translation: CASSLVRGGIAGGNTDTQYF. This chain connects TRBV5-1 to TRBJ2-3; TRBD2 matches at 10 bases. The ends lost 0 bases at V and 2 bases at J; junction bases unmatched: 15. Germline CDR1 SGHRS, CDR2 YFSETQ. The CDR3 consists of 20 residues.

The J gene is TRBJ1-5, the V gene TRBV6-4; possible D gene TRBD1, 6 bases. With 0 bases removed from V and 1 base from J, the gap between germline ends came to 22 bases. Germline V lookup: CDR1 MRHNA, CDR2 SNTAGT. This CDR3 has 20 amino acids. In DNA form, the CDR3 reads TGTGCCAGCAGTGACTCGAGGGGGGGGGAGGGTTTTAAAAGCAATCAGCCCCAGCATTTT. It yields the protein CASSDSRGGEGFKSNQPQHF.

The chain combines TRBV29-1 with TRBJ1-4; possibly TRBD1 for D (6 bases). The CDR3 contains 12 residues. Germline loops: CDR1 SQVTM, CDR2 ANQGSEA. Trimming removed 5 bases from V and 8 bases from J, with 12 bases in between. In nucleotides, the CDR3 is TGCAGCGTTCTGCACAGGGACGAAAAACTGTTTTTT. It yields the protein CSVLHRDEKLFF.

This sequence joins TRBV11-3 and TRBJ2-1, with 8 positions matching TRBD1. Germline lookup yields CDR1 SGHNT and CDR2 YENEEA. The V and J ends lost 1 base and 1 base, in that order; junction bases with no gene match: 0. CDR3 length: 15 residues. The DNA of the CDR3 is TGTGCCAGCAGCTTAGGGACAGGGTCCTACAATGAGCAGTTCTTC. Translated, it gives CASSLGTGSYNEQFF.

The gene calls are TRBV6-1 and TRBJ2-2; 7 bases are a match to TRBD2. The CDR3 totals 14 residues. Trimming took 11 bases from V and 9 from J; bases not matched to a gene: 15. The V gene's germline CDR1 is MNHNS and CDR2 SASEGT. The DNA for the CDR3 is TGTGCCTCCCGGGACTACAGCTCCCCCCGGGAGCTGTTTTTT. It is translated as CASRDYSSPRELFF.

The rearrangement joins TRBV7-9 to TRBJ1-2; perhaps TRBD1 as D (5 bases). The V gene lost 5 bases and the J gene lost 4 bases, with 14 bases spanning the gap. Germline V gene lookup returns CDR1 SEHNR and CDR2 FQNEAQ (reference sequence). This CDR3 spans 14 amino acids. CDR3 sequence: CASSDIGGIYGYTF. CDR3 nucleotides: TGTGCCAGCAGCGATATTGGGGGGATCTATGGCTACACCTTC.

CDR3 in DNA: TGCGCCAGCAGCTTGGGGGGGGAGAACTATGGCTACACCTTC. This gives the protein CASSLGGENYGYTF. This chain connects TRBV5-1 to TRBJ1-2, with D maybe TRBD1 (5 bases). The germline V and J ends were trimmed by 0 bases and 2 bases, with 8 bases remaining between them. The CDR3 spans 14 residues. CDR1 and CDR2 from the germline V gene are SGHRS and YFSETQ. Using reference TRBV5-1 and TRBJ1-2 for the parts outside the CDR3, the full variable domain is KAGVTQTPRYLIKTRGQQVTLSCSPISGHRSVSWYQQTPGQGLQFLFEYFSETQRNKGNFPGRFSGRQFSNSRSEMNVSTLELGDSALYLCASSLGGENYGYTFGSGTRLTVV.

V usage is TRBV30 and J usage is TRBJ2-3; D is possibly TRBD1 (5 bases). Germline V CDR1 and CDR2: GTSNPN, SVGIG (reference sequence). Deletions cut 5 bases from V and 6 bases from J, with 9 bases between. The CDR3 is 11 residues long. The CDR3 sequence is CAWGKGDTQYF. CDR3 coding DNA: TGTGCCTGGGGAAAGGGGGATACGCAGTATTTT.

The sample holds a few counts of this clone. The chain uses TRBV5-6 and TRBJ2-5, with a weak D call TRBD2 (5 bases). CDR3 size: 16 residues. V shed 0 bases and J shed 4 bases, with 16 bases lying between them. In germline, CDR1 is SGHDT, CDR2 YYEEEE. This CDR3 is CASSLDLSRRSETQYF. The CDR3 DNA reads TGTGCCAGCAGCTTGGATCTATCGAGGAGGTCAGAGACCCAGTACTTC.